This T cell receptor beta chain was recovered during a study of immune heterogeneity within non-small cell lung tumors. Study-level background: Among the tumors, a few were squamous cell carcinomas, roughly ten were non-squamous carcinomas and 1 was not otherwise specified.

Bulk tumor gDNA, roughly 600 ng per sample, served as the TCR template. Surgery yielded several widely spaced biopsies per primary tumor. The study enrolled patients with untreated, newly diagnosed non-small cell lung cancer who underwent curative surgery. V lost 3 bases, J lost 10 bases, and 16 bases lay in between. The germline gives CDR1 MGHRA, CDR2 YSYEKL. The CDR3 length is 13 residues. Multiplex PCR amplified TCR beta CDR3 with 32 V and 13 J primers. TCRdb re-called the multiplex PCR reads with MiXCR, one entry per CDR3 protein. The sample lists around 29,000 distinct CDR3 sequences, around 28% occurring once.

Sequencing input: lung tumor tissue. J is TRBJ2-7 and V is TRBV4-1; no reliable D call. The receptor was derived from a middle-aged man with non-small cell lung cancer. CDR3 nucleotides: TGCGCCAGCAGCCACTCACCTGGCTACGCCCAGTACTTC. Translating it yields CASSHSPGYAQYF.